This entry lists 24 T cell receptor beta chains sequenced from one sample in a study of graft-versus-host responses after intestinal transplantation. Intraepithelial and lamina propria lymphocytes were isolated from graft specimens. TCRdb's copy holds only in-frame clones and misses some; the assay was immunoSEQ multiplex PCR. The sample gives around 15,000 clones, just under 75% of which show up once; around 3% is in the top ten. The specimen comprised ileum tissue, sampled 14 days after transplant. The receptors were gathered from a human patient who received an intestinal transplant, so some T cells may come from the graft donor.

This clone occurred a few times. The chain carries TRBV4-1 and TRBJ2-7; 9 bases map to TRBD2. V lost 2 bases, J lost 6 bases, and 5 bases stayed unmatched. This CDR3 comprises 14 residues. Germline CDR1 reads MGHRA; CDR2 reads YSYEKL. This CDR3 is CASSQRTSAGEQYF. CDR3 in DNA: TGCGCCAGCAGCCAACGGACTAGCGCAGGCGAGCAGTACTTC.

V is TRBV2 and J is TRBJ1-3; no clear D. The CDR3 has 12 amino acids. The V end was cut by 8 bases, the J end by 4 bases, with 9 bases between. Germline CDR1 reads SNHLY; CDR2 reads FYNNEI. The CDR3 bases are TGTGCCAGCCTCGTCGCCGGAAACACCATATATTTT. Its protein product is CASLVAGNTIYF.

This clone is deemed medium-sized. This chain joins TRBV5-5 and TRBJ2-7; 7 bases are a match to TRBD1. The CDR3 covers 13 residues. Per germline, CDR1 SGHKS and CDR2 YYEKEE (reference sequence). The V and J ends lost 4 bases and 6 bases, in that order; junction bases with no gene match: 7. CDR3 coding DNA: TGTGCCAGCAGCCGTACTACAGGGGTCGAGCAGTACTTC. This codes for CASSRTTGVEQYF.

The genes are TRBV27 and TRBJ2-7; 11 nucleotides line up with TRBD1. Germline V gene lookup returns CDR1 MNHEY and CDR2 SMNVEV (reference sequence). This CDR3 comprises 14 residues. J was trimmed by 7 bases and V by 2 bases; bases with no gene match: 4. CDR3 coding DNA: TGTGCCAGCAGTTTAGGGACAGGGGGTCGAGAGCAGTACTTC. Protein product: CASSLGTGGREQYF.

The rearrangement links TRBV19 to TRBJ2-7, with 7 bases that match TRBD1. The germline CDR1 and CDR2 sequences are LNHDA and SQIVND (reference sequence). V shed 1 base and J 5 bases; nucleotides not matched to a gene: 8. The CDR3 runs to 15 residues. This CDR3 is CASSIVGQVVHEQYF. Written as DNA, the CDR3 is TGTGCCAGTAGTATAGTCGGACAGGTTGTCCACGAGCAGTACTTC.

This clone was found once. The CDR3 protein is CASSRGDFHYEQYF. The CDR3 bases are TGTGCCAGCAGCCGTGGGGACTTCCACTACGAGCAGTACTTC. The chain combines TRBV7-9 with TRBJ2-7; tentative D call: TRBD2 (6 bases). The CDR3 consists of 14 residues. Germline assignment: CDR1 SEHNR and CDR2 FQNEAQ (reference sequence). Between the trimmed V and J ends, which lost 5 bases and 3 bases, there was a span of 14 bases.

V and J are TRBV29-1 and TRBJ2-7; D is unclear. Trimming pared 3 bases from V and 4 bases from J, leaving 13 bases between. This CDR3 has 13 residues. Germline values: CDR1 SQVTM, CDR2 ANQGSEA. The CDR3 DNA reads TGCAGCGTTGATCGGCTCCAACCTTACGAGCAGTACTTC. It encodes CSVDRLQPYEQYF.

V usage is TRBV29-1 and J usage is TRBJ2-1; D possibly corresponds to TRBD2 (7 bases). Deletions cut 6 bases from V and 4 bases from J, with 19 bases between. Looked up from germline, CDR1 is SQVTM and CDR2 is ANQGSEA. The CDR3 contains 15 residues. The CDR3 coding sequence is TGCAGCGTGCGGCGGGGGCTAGCGGCGTACAATGAGCAGTTCTTC. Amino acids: CSVRRGLAAYNEQFF.

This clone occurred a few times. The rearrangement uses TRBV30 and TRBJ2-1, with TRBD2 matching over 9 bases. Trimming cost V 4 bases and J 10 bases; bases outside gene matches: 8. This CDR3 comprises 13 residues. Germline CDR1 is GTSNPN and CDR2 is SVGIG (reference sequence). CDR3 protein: CAWTAGGPQEQFF. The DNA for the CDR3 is TGTGCCTGGACGGCGGGAGGGCCTCAAGAGCAGTTCTTC.

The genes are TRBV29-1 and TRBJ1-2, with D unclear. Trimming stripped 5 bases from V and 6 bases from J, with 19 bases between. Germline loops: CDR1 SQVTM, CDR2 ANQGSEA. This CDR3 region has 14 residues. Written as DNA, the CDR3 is TGCAGCGTTCCTATTCTCGGCGGAAACAATGGCTACACCTTC. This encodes CSVPILGGNNGYTF.

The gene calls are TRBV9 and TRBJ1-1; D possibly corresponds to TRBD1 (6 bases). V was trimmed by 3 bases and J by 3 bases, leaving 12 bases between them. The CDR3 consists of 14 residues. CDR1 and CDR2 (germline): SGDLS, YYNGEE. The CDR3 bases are TGTGCCAGCAGCGAGACAGGTGATTACACTGAAGCTTTCTTT. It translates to CASSETGDYTEAFF.

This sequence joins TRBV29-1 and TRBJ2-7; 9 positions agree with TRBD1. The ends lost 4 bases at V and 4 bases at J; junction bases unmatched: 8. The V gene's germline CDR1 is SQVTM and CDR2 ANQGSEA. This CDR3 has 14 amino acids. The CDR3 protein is CSVAPGQGYYEQYF. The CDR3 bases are TGCAGCGTTGCACCGGGACAGGGCTATTACGAGCAGTACTTC.

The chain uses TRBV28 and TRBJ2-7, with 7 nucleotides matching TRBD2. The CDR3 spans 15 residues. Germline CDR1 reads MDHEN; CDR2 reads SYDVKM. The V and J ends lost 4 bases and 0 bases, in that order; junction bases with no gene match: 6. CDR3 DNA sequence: TGTGCCAGCAGTTCATCGGGAGGCTTCTCCTACGAGCAGTACTTC. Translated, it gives CASSSSGGFSYEQYF.

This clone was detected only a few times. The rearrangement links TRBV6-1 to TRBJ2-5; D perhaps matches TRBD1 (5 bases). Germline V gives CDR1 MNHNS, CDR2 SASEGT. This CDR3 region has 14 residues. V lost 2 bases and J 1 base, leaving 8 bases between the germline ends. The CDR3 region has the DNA TGTGCCAGCAGTGAATGGGGCAGCCAAGAGACCCAGTACTTC. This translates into CASSEWGSQETQYF.

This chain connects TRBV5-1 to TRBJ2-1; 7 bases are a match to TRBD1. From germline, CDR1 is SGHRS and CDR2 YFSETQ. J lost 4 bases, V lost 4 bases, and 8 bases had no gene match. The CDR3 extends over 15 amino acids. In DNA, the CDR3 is TGCGCCAGCAGCGGGTGGGACAGAATTTACAATGAGCAGTTCTTC. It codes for CASSGWDRIYNEQFF. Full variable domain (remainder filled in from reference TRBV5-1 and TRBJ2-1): KAGVTQTPRYLIKTRGQQVTLSCSPISGHRSVSWYQQTPGQGLQFLFEYFSETQRNKGNFPGRFSGRQFSNSRSEMNVSTLELGDSALYLCASSGWDRIYNEQFFGPGTRLTVL.

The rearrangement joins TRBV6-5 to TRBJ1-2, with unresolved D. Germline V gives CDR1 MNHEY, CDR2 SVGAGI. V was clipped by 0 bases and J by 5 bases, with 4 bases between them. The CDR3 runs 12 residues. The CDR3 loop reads CASSYSGYGYTF. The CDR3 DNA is TGTGCCAGCAGTTACTCAGGTTATGGCTACACCTTC.

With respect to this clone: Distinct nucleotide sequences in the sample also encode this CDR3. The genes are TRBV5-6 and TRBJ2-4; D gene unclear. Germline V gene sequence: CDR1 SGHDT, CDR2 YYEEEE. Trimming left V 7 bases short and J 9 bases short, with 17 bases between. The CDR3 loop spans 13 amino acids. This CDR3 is CASGPAISGIQYF. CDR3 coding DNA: TGTGCCAGCGGGCCGGCAATATCCGGCATTCAGTACTTC.

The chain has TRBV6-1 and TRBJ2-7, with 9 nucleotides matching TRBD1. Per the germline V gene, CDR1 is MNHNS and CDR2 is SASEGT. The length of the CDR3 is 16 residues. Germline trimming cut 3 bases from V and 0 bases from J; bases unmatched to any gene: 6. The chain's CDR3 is CASSEGTGRFSYEQYF. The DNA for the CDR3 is TGTGCCAGCAGTGAGGGGACAGGGCGGTTCTCCTACGAGCAGTACTTC.

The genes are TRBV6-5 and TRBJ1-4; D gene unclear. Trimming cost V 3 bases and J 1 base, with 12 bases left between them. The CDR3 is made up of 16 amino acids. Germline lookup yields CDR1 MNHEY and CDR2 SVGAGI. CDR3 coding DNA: TGTGCCAGCAGTTATCTTCGGTCGGGAACTAATGAAAAACTGTTTTTT. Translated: CASSYLRSGTNEKLFF.

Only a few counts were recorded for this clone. The CDR3 loop reads CASRPNTGELFF. The DNA for the CDR3 is TGCGCCAGCAGACCGAACACCGGGGAGCTGTTTTTT. The J gene is TRBJ2-2, the V gene TRBV5-1; D not resolved. Germline values: CDR1 SGHRS, CDR2 YFSETQ. The CDR3 contains 12 residues. V lost 5 bases and J 0 bases, leaving 2 bases between the germline ends.

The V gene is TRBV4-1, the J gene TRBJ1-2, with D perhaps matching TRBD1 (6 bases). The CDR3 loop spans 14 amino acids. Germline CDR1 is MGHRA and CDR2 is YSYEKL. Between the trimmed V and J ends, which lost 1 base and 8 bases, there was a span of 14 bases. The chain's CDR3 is CASSQVGTIEGYTF. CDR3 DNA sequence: TGCGCCAGCAGCCAAGTCGGGACAATAGAGGGCTACACCTTC.

The CDR3 here is CASSQDAASGRQGYHYEQYF. DNA of the CDR3: TGCGCCAGCAGCCAAGATGCGGCTAGCGGGAGGCAAGGTTACCACTACGAGCAGTACTTC. The rearrangement links TRBV4-1 to TRBJ2-7; 11 positions agree with TRBD2. This CDR3 is 20 amino acids long. The ends lost 0 bases at V and 3 bases at J; junction bases unmatched: 16. CDR1 and CDR2 from the germline V gene are MGHRA and YSYEKL.

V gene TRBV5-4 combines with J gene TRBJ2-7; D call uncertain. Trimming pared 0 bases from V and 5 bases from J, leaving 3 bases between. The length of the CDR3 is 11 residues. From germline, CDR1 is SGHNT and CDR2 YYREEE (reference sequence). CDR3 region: CASSLAHEQYF. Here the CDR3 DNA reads TGTGCCAGCAGCTTGGCCCACGAGCAGTACTTC.

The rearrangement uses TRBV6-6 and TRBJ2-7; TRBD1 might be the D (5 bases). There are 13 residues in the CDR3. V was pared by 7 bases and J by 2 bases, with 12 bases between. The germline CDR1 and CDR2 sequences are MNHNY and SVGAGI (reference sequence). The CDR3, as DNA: TGTGCCAGCATAGGCAGGGTCCCCTACGAGCAGTACTTC. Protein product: CASIGRVPYEQYF.